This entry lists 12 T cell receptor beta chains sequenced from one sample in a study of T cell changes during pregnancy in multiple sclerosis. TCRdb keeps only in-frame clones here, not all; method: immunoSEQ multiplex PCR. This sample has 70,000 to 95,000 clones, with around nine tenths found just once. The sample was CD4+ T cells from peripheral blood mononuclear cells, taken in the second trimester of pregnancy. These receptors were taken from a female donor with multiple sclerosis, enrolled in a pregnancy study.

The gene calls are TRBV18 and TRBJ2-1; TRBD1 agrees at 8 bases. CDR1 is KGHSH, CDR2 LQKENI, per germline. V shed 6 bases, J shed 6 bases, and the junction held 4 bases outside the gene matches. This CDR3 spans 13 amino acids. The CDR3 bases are TGTGCCAGCTCTCCGGACAGGGTCAATGAGCAGTTCTTC. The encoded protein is CASSPDRVNEQFF. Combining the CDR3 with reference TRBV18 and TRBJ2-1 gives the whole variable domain NAGVMQNPRHLVRRRGQEARLRCSPMKGHSHVYWYRQLPEEGLKFMVYLQKENIIDESGMPKERFSAEFPKEGPSILRIQQVVRGDSAAYFCASSPDRVNEQFFGPGTRLTVL.

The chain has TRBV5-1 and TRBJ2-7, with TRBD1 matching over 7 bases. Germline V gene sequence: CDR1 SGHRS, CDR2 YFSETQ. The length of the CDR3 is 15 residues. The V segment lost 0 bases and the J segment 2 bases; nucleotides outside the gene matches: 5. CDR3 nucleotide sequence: TGCGCCAGCAGCTTGGGTGTAGGGGGCACCTACGAGCAGTACTTC. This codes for CASSLGVGGTYEQYF.

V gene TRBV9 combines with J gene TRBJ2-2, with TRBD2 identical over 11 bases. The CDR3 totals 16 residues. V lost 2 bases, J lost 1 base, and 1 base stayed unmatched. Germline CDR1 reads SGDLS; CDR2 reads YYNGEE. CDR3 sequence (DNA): TGTGCCAGCAGCGTGGGGACTAGCGGGAACACCGGGGAGCTGTTTTTT. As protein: CASSVGTSGNTGELFF.

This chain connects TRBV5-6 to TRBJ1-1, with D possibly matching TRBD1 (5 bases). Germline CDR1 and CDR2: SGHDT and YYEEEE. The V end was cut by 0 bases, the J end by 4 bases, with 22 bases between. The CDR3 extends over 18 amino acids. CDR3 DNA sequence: TGTGCCAGCAGCTTGGCCTACGAGACAGTGCTTAAAAGCACTGAAGCTTTCTTT. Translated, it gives CASSLAYETVLKSTEAFF.

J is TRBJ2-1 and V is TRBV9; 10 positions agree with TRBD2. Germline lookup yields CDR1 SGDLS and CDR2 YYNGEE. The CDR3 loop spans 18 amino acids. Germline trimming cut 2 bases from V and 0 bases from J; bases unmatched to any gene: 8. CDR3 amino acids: CASSVTSGSSRSYNEQFF. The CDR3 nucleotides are TGTGCCAGCAGCGTGACTAGCGGGTCCAGCCGCTCCTACAATGAGCAGTTCTTC.

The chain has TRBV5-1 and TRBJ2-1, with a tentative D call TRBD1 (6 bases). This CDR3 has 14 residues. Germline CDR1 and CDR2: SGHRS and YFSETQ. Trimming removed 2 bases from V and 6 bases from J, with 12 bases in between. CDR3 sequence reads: CASSLQGYPNEQFF. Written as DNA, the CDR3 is TGCGCCAGCAGCTTACAGGGTTACCCCAATGAGCAGTTCTTC.

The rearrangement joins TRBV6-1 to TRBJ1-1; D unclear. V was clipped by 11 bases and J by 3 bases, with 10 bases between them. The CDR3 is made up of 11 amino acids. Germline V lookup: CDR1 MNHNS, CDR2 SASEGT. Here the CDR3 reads CAVEGYTEAFF. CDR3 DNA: TGTGCCGTGGAGGGCTACACTGAAGCTTTCTTT.

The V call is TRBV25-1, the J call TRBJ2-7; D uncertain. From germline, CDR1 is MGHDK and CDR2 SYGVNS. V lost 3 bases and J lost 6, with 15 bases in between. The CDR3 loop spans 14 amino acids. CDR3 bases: TGTGCCAGCAGTGATGATCGCCGGCCAGGCGAGCAGTACTTC. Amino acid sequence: CASSDDRRPGEQYF.

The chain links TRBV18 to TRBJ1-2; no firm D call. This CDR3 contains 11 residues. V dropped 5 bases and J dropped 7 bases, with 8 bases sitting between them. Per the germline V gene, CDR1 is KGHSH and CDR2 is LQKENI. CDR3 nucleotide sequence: TGTGCCAGCTCAACGGGGATTGGCTACACCTTC. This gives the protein CASSTGIGYTF.

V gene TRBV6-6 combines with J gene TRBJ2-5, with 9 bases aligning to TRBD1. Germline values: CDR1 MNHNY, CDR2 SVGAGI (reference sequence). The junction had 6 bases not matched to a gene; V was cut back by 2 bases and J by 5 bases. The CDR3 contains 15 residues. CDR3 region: CASSYVQGARETQYF. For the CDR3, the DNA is TGTGCCAGCAGTTACGTACAGGGGGCGCGGGAGACCCAGTACTTC.

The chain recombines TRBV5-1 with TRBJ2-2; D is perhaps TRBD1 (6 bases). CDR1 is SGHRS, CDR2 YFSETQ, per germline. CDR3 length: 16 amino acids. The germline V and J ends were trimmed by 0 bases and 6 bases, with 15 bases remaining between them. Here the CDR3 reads CASSLDLRTDPGELFF. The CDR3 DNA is TGCGCCAGCAGCTTGGATCTAAGGACAGACCCCGGGGAGCTGTTTTTT.

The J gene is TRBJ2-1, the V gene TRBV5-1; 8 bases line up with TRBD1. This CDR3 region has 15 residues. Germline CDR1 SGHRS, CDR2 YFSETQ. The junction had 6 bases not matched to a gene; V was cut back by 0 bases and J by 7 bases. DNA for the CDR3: TGCGCCAGCAGCTTGGTTTTACAGGGGGGTAATGAGCAGTTCTTC. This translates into CASSLVLQGGNEQFF.